The present T cell receptor (beta chain) was sequenced within a study of blood T cells in healthy people across ages. The study's findings and limits: Age brought a roughly linear fall in TCR beta diversity measured per million T cells.

Combining a sample-barcoded 5' primer with a J-beta primer mix, a second PCR ran for about 7 to 11 cycles. MiXCR was run by TCRdb on the 5' RACE reads, yielding one entry per CDR3 protein. The sample consists of approximately 1,700,000 distinct CDR3 sequences, about two fifths of them appearing once. This clonotype was detected only a few times. The antigen remains unidentified. Germline loops: CDR1 SGDLS, CDR2 YYNGEE. The length of the CDR3 is 14 residues. With 4 bases clipped from V and 8 bases from J, the junction kept 8 bases outside the gene matches. Sequencing input: blood. The genes are TRBV9 and TRBJ2-1; 8 bases are shared with TRBD1. This TCR was recovered from a human donor in good health. The CDR3 reads CASSLRTGYDEQFF. The CDR3, as DNA: TGTGCCAGCAGCTTACGGACAGGGTACGATGAGCAGTTCTTC.